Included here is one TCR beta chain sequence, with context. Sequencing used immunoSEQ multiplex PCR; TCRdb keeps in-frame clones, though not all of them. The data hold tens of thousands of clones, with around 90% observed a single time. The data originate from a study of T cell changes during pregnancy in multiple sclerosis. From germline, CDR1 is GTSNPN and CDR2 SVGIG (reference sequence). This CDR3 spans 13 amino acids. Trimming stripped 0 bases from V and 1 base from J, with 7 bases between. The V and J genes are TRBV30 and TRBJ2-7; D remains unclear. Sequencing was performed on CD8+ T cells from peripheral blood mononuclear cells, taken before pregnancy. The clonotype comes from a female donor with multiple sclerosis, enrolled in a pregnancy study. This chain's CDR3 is CAWSVVRSYEQYF. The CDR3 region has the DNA TGTGCCTGGAGTGTTGTCAGGTCCTACGAGCAGTACTTC.